Presented here are 18 T cell receptor beta chains from one specimen sequenced in a study of blood T cells in healthy people across ages. Combining a sample-barcoded 5' primer with a J-beta primer mix, a second PCR ran for roughly 7 to 12 cycles. TCRdb recomputed calls from the 5' RACE reads with MiXCR, one row per CDR3 protein. The table lists about 1,500,000 distinct CDR3 sequences, under 30% of them singletons. Sequencing input: blood. These TCRs come from a woman younger than 45 in good health.

This clonotype appeared many times. The chain links TRBV5-1 to TRBJ2-1, with 10 bases lining up with TRBD1. Germline V gene sequence: CDR1 SGHRS, CDR2 YFSETQ. J lost 6 bases, V lost 3 bases, and 0 bases had no gene match. This CDR3 spans 13 amino acids. CDR3 protein: CASSWDRGNEQFF. The CDR3 DNA reads TGCGCCAGCAGCTGGGACAGGGGCAATGAGCAGTTCTTC.

V is TRBV12-3 or TRBV12-4 and J is TRBJ1-2, with no clear D. V shed 5 bases and J shed 1 base, with 11 bases lying between them. The CDR3 totals 14 residues. CDR3 sequence: CASSVRSLNYGYTF. The CDR3 DNA reads TGTGCCAGCAGTGTCCGATCCCTTAACTATGGCTACACCTTC.

This chain connects TRBV11-2 to TRBJ2-3; a possible D gene is TRBD2 (5 bases). The CDR3 sequence is 13 residues long. CDR1 is SGHAT, CDR2 FQNNGV, per germline. V lost 4 bases and J lost 8, with 13 bases in between. CDR3 nucleotides: TGTGCCAGCAGCTCCGGGATTCCGACTACGCAGTATTTT. Amino acid sequence: CASSSGIPTTQYF. Full variable domain (rest looked up from reference TRBV11-2 and TRBJ2-3): EAGVAQSPRYKIIEKRQSVAFWCNPISGHATLYWYQQILGQGPKLLIQFQNNGVVDDSQLPKDRFSAERLKGVDSTLKIQPAKLEDSAVYLCASSSGIPTTQYFGPGTRLTVL.

This clonotype was recorded many times. CDR3 coding DNA: TGCGCCAGCAGAGAGAGTGGGGGCACTGAGCAGTTCTTC. This translates into CASRESGGTEQFF. This sequence joins TRBV5-1 and TRBJ2-1; D possibly corresponds to TRBD1 (6 bases). This CDR3 spans 13 amino acids. V shed 5 bases and J shed 9 bases, with 15 bases lying between them. CDR1 is SGHRS, CDR2 YFSETQ, per germline.

This clonotype was counted many times. The rearrangement links TRBV7-2 to TRBJ2-1, with 9 bases fitting TRBD2. Germline V gene lookup returns CDR1 SGHTA and CDR2 FQGNSA. The V gene end was trimmed by 6 bases and the J gene end by 10 bases; junction bases not matched to a gene: 7. The CDR3 spans 13 residues. CDR3: CASSRSGREEQFF. The DNA for the CDR3 is TGTGCCAGCAGTCGTAGCGGGAGAGAAGAGCAGTTCTTC.

The table lists this clonotype with many counts. J is TRBJ1-5 and V is TRBV2; D is unclear. CDR1 is SNHLY, CDR2 FYNNEI, per germline. The V end was cut by 2 bases, the J end by 3 bases, with 11 bases between. This CDR3 spans 15 amino acids. CDR3 in amino acids: CASSETFRINQPQHF. The DNA of the CDR3 is TGTGCCAGCAGTGAAACTTTCCGGATCAATCAGCCCCAGCATTTT.

As regards this clonotype: One junction end disagrees with the germline gene, perhaps due to a read error. The V and J genes are TRBV10-3 and TRBJ1-5; no definite D call. The germline CDR1 and CDR2 sequences are ENHRY and SYGVKD. The length of the CDR3 is 13 residues. Here the CDR3 DNA reads TGTGCCATCAGTGAGGGAACCAATCAGCCCCGGCATTTT. Translation gives CAISEGTNQPRHF.

This clonotype occurred a few times. The V gene is TRBV7-3, the J gene TRBJ1-1, with 11 bases matching TRBD1. The length of the CDR3 is 16 residues. The J segment lost 13 bases and the V segment lost 0 bases, leaving 13 bases of the junction unmatched. Germline CDR1 reads SGHTA; CDR2 reads FQGTGA. The CDR3 nucleotides read TGTGCCAGCAGCTTAACTTTGGACAGGGGGCGATCAAATGTTTTCTTT. Amino acids: CASSLTLDRGRSNVFF.

This clonotype came up a few times. V is TRBV27 and J is TRBJ1-6, with D uncertain. Germline-derived CDR1 and CDR2 are MNHEY and SMNVEV (reference sequence). With 3 bases removed from V and 8 bases from J, the gap between germline ends came to 8 bases. This CDR3 contains 13 residues. CDR3 nucleotides: TGTGCCAGCAGTTTCGAACGGGATTCACCCCTCCACTTT. Its protein product is CASSFERDSPLHF.

The chain combines TRBV9 with TRBJ2-7; 7 bases are shared with TRBD1. Germline CDR1 is SGDLS and CDR2 is YYNGEE. The V segment lost 0 bases and the J segment 5 bases; nucleotides outside the gene matches: 5. The CDR3 is 14 amino acids. The CDR3 here is CASSVEQGLDEQYF. CDR3 coding DNA: TGTGCCAGCAGCGTAGAACAGGGGTTGGACGAGCAGTACTTC. The full variable domain, in which reference TRBV9 and TRBJ2-7 provide the parts outside the CDR3, is DSGVTQTPKHLITATGQRVTLRCSPRSGDLSVYWYQQSLDQGLQFLIQYYNGEERAKGNILERFSAQQFPDLHSELNLSSLELGDSALYFCASSVEQGLDEQYFGPGTRLTVT.

The gene calls are TRBV7-2 and TRBJ2-1; 9 nucleotides line up with TRBD2. The CDR3 totals 13 residues. V shed 6 bases and J 8 bases; nucleotides not matched to a gene: 5. Germline lookup yields CDR1 SGHTA and CDR2 FQGNSA. The CDR3 loop is CASSRTSVHEQFF. CDR3 bases: TGTGCCAGCAGTCGGACTAGCGTCCATGAGCAGTTCTTC.

In its sample, this clonotype was seen a few times. J is TRBJ1-2 and V is TRBV11-3; 9 nucleotides line up with TRBD1. The V and J ends lost 1 base and 5 bases, in that order; junction bases with no gene match: 14. The CDR3 length is 18 residues. Germline V gives CDR1 SGHNT, CDR2 YENEEA. The CDR3 DNA sequence: TGTGCCAGCAGCTTAGGTCCTAAAAGACGGACAGGGGAATATGGCTACACCTTC. Its translation: CASSLGPKRRTGEYGYTF.

This clonotype was found many times. Possible read error: a much larger clone is one base away. The chain joins TRBV12-3 or TRBV12-4 to TRBJ2-7; D remains ambiguous. The V end lost 6 bases, the J end lost 2 bases, and 5 bases lay between the germline ends. The CDR3 is 11 residues long. CDR3 nucleotide sequence: TGTGCCAGCAGACGAACCTACGAGCAGTACTTC. Translation: CASRRTYEQYF.

J is TRBJ1-1 and V is TRBV3-1, with D hard to call. Germline CDR1 and CDR2: LGHDT and YNNKEL (reference sequence). Trimming left V 1 base short and J 7 bases short, with 4 bases between. The CDR3 is 11 amino acids. The CDR3 is CASSQANEAFF. The CDR3 DNA is TGTGCCAGCAGCCAAGCAAATGAAGCTTTCTTT.

This clonotype has a handful of counts. The chain uses TRBV5-1 and TRBJ2-3; D not resolved. The germline V gene encodes CDR1 SGHRS and CDR2 YFSETQ. V dropped 4 bases and J dropped 4 bases, with 10 bases sitting between them. This CDR3 comprises 13 residues. This CDR3 reads CASSSTSADTQYF. CDR3 nucleotides: TGCGCCAGCAGCAGCACCAGCGCAGATACGCAGTATTTT.

CDR3 residues: CASSENGRPHNEQYF. For the CDR3, the DNA is TGTGCCAGCAGCGAGAACGGGAGACCCCACAATGAGCAGTACTTC. V gene TRBV14 combines with J gene TRBJ2-5, with TRBD2 as a possible D gene (6 bases). Germline CDR1 is SGHDN and CDR2 is FVKESK. CDR3 length: 15 amino acids. The V end lost 5 bases, the J end lost 11 bases, and 24 bases lay between the germline ends.

This clonotype was seen a handful of times. The J gene is TRBJ1-5, the V gene TRBV7-9, with a possible D match to TRBD1 (6 bases). There are 14 residues in the CDR3. The germline V gene encodes CDR1 SEHNR and CDR2 FQNEAQ (reference sequence). Trimming removed 1 base from V and 9 bases from J, with 13 bases in between. CDR3 protein: CASSLDDRPRPQHF. The CDR3, as DNA: TGTGCCAGCAGCTTAGATGACAGGCCCCGGCCCCAGCATTTT.

The sample holds a few counts of this clonotype. J is TRBJ2-1 and V is TRBV11-2; possibly TRBD2 for D (7 bases). With 5 bases removed from V and 7 bases from J, the gap between germline ends came to 27 bases. The CDR3 is made up of 18 amino acids. The germline CDR1 and CDR2 sequences are SGHAT and FQNNGV. CDR3 nucleotides: TGTGCCAGCAGCCCCGGAAGACTAGCAATGGACAGTAGAAATGAGCAGTTCTTC. Protein sequence: CASSPGRLAMDSRNEQFF.